The clone carrying this T cell receptor beta chain was detected only a few times. What it recognizes is unknown. The source of the sample is a study of T-cell reconstitution after alpha-beta-depleted transplantation in children. Findings and caveats of the study: T-cell counts and diversity at one year post-transplant came mainly from newly produced T cells. Several hundred expanded graft clones reportedly supplied alpha-beta T cells about two months after transplant.

The library targeted TCRbeta and was prepared with unique molecular identifiers. TCRdb redid the calling of the PCR reads with MiXCR, one entry per CDR3 protein. The table has around 670,000 distinct CDR3 sequences, approximately 14% seen once. The sample was PBMCs, taken before TCRalphabeta/CD19-depleted stem cell transplant. This clonotype was obtained from a girl aged 2-10 years with congenital amegakaryocytic thrombocytopenia, due to receive a stem cell transplant.

Here the CDR3 reads CASVDPRENTDTQYF. The CDR3 nucleotides are TGTGCCAGCGTCGACCCGCGGGAGAATACAGATACGCAGTATTTT. The chain links TRBV7-6 to TRBJ2-3; 7 bases agree with TRBD2. The CDR3 covers 15 residues. The J segment lost 3 bases and the V segment lost 8 bases, leaving 11 bases of the junction unmatched. From germline, CDR1 is SGHVS and CDR2 FNYEAQ.